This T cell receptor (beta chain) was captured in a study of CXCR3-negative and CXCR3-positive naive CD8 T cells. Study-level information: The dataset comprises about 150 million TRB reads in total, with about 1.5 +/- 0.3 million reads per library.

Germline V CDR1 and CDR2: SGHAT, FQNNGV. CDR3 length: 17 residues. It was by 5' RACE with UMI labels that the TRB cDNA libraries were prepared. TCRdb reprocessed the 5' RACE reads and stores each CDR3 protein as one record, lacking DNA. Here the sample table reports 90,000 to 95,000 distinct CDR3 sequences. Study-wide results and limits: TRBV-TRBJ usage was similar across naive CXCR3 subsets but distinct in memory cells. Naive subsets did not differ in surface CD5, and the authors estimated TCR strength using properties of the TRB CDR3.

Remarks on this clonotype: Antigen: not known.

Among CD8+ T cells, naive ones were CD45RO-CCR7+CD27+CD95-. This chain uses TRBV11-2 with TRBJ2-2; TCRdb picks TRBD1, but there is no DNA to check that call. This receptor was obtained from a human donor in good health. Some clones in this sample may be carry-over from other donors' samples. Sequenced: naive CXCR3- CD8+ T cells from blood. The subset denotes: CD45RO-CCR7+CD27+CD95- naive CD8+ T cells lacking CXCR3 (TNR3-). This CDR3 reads CASSLDSGLRRSGELFF.